This T cell receptor beta chain is drawn from a study of blood T cell repertoires in COVID-19. Study at large: Collection of acute and convalescent COVID-19 samples took place in the United States, Italy and Spain. PBMCs, B-cell-depleted T cells, or T cells were the source of the cDNA or gDNA that made up the material.

Authors' data handling: By means of reference gene primer amplification, nucleated cell counts were estimated. Only in-frame clones appear in the TCRdb table, and some are missing; sequencing was by immunoSEQ multiplex PCR. That table gives V, J and clone size, and the DNA gave D and trimming. The table includes some 100,000 clones, about nine tenths detected once. The material sequenced was peripheral blood. The origin of this receptor is a man aged 45-65 years with acute or convalescent COVID-19.

The CDR3 nucleotides are TGCGCCAGCAGCCAAGATTCGGACACCTTCGCCGAGCAGTACTTC. Translating it yields CASSQDSDTFAEQYF. The V call is TRBV4-1, the J call TRBJ2-7; possible D gene TRBD1, 5 bases. Trimming removed 0 bases at V and 6 bases at J, with 15 bases between. The CDR3 is 15 residues long. Germline V gene data show CDR1 as MGHRA and CDR2 as YSYEKL.